Listed below are T cell receptor beta chains from one sample, sequenced in a study of T cells expressing NK-cell markers. Each CDR3 protein gets one entry in TCRdb, which reprocessed the 5' RACE reads and gives no DNA. Recorded for this sample: about 170,000 distinct CDR3 sequences. The sequencing input was blood T cells: a sorted CD56 or NKG2C T cell subset, CD4+ or CD8+ T cells, or bulk PBMC T cells (not recorded which). Receptors were obtained from a man aged 18-75 years in good health. CDR3s include the opening cysteine and the closing phenylalanine or tryptophan. Where a row states a size, it is once, few, many or the class of an expanded clone; other rows omit it.

v_gene: TRBV20-1; j_gene: TRBJ2-7; abundance: NA; CDR3aa: CSAGGSSYEQYF
v_gene: TRBV27; j_gene: TRBJ1-6; abundance: NA; CDR3aa: CASSPRGPWGSPLHF
v_gene: TRBV2; j_gene: TRBJ2-3; abundance: NA; CDR3aa: CASTATSSGQNTDTQYF
v_gene: TRBV24-1; j_gene: TRBJ2-1; abundance: NA; CDR3aa: CATSDFSQQGFGDEQFF
v_gene: TRBV12-3/TRBV12-4; j_gene: TRBJ2-1; abundance: NA; CDR3aa: CASSLGQNEQFF
v_gene: TRBV15; j_gene: TRBJ1-1; abundance: NA; CDR3aa: CATQGWAENTEAFF
v_gene: TRBV12-3/TRBV12-4; j_gene: TRBJ2-2; abundance: NA; CDR3aa: CASSRQGYTGELFF
v_gene: TRBV7-6; j_gene: TRBJ2-1; abundance: NA; CDR3aa: CASSSGRSNEQFF
v_gene: TRBV27; j_gene: TRBJ1-1; abundance: NA; CDR3aa: CASSPLWQGAEEAFF
v_gene: TRBV6-1; j_gene: TRBJ1-5; abundance: NA; CDR3aa: CASRTHRDRYQPQHF
v_gene: TRBV6-4; j_gene: TRBJ2-1; abundance: NA; CDR3aa: CASSETSGGNNEQFF
v_gene: TRBV5-1; j_gene: TRBJ2-2; abundance: NA; CDR3aa: CASTNRGQDFTGELFF
v_gene: TRBV29-1; j_gene: TRBJ2-3; abundance: NA; CDR3aa: CSVEEFPAGGPDTQYF
v_gene: TRBV6-5; j_gene: TRBJ1-4; abundance: NA; CDR3aa: CASSYSNPPVDEKLFF
v_gene: TRBV2; j_gene: TRBJ1-1; abundance: NA; CDR3aa: CASSEERLNTEAFF
v_gene: TRBV11-1; j_gene: TRBJ2-2; abundance: NA; CDR3aa: CASSLALLRGGQAGELFF
v_gene: TRBV24-1; j_gene: TRBJ2-7; abundance: NA; CDR3aa: CATITGHGAYEQYF
v_gene: TRBV10-3; j_gene: TRBJ2-7; abundance: NA; CDR3aa: CAISDRGGSYEQYF
v_gene: TRBV7-9; j_gene: TRBJ2-7; abundance: NA; CDR3aa: CASSSIPGQGGDEQYF
v_gene: TRBV25-1; j_gene: TRBJ2-1; abundance: NA; CDR3aa: CASSESEGGHSYNEQFF
v_gene: TRBV9; j_gene: TRBJ2-7; abundance: NA; CDR3aa: CASTPGDSYEQYF
v_gene: TRBV24-1; j_gene: TRBJ2-3; abundance: NA; CDR3aa: CARTESKSFQDTQYF
v_gene: TRBV27; j_gene: TRBJ2-3; abundance: NA; CDR3aa: CASSTTRTGWSTDTQYF
v_gene: TRBV3-1; j_gene: TRBJ2-7; abundance: NA; CDR3aa: CASSQGVLDEQYF
v_gene: TRBV20-1; j_gene: TRBJ2-3; abundance: NA; CDR3aa: CSARPYSGLADTQYF
v_gene: TRBV27; j_gene: TRBJ1-1; abundance: NA; CDR3aa: CASRWTAGGTEAFF
v_gene: TRBV29-1; j_gene: TRBJ2-1; abundance: NA; CDR3aa: CSVPGTRAPQEQFF
v_gene: TRBV2; j_gene: TRBJ1-2; abundance: NA; CDR3aa: CASSEGQGATYGYTF
v_gene: TRBV7-9; j_gene: TRBJ1-2; abundance: NA; CDR3aa: CASSLPRVVGYGYTF
v_gene: TRBV6-5; j_gene: TRBJ2-3; abundance: NA; CDR3aa: CASSYGRAASDTQYF
v_gene: TRBV5-4; j_gene: TRBJ2-7; abundance: NA; CDR3aa: CASSLYSRVYEQYF
v_gene: TRBV6-1; j_gene: TRBJ1-4; abundance: NA; CDR3aa: CASSEGPGGRLDEKLFF
v_gene: TRBV5-1; j_gene: TRBJ2-5; abundance: NA; CDR3aa: CASSLAPTGNVETQYF
v_gene: TRBV12-3/TRBV12-4; j_gene: TRBJ2-5; abundance: NA; CDR3aa: CASSTESGTQYF
v_gene: TRBV7-9; j_gene: TRBJ2-7; abundance: NA; CDR3aa: CASSLTFGSVAYEQYF
v_gene: TRBV5-4; j_gene: TRBJ2-2; abundance: medium-sized; CDR3aa: CASSLQGLGTGELFF
v_gene: TRBV6-1; j_gene: TRBJ2-7; abundance: NA; CDR3aa: CASSTGTYYEQYF
v_gene: TRBV19; j_gene: TRBJ2-7; abundance: NA; CDR3aa: CASGSGIASEQYF
v_gene: TRBV11-1; j_gene: TRBJ2-1; abundance: NA; CDR3aa: CATKLTSGGASSSYNEQFF
v_gene: TRBV12-3/TRBV12-4; j_gene: TRBJ1-1; abundance: NA; CDR3aa: CASSEKQGWNTEAFF
v_gene: TRBV11-2; j_gene: TRBJ2-3; abundance: NA; CDR3aa: CASRTLLAGVSDTQYF
v_gene: TRBV7-2; j_gene: TRBJ2-7; abundance: NA; CDR3aa: CASSWGKGETSSYEQYF
v_gene: TRBV7-9; j_gene: TRBJ1-5; abundance: NA; CDR3aa: CASSAPDGRHQHF
v_gene: TRBV9; j_gene: TRBJ2-2; abundance: NA; CDR3aa: CASSPRPGELFF
v_gene: TRBV28; j_gene: TRBJ1-6; abundance: NA; CDR3aa: CASTWGNSPLHF
v_gene: TRBV10-3; j_gene: TRBJ2-5; abundance: NA; CDR3aa: CAISAAGSLVPQETQYF
v_gene: TRBV3-1; j_gene: TRBJ2-7; abundance: NA; CDR3aa: CASTAPGLGMSEQYF
v_gene: TRBV19; j_gene: TRBJ2-7; abundance: NA; CDR3aa: CASSWGSAYEQYF
v_gene: TRBV5-1; j_gene: TRBJ2-7; abundance: NA; CDR3aa: CASTPAREKDEQYF
v_gene: TRBV11-1; j_gene: TRBJ2-7; abundance: NA; CDR3aa: CASSLDGGPGGDEQYF
v_gene: TRBV25-1; j_gene: TRBJ2-5; abundance: NA; CDR3aa: CASSESSWGTQYF
v_gene: TRBV28; j_gene: TRBJ1-1; abundance: NA; CDR3aa: CASREGPTNTEAFF
v_gene: TRBV21-1; j_gene: TRBJ1-4; abundance: NA; CDR3aa: CASSKLDSLNEKLFF
v_gene: TRBV12-3/TRBV12-4; j_gene: TRBJ2-3; abundance: NA; CDR3aa: CASSQLTSGGADTQYF
v_gene: TRBV12-5; j_gene: TRBJ2-3; abundance: NA; CDR3aa: CASGLTPGGQEDTDTQYF